This T cell receptor (beta chain) originates from a study of PD-1 blockade in classical Hodgkin lymphoma (dated by TCRdb to the early 2020s). At the level of the whole study: Nivolumab dosing was 3 mg/kg intravenously every 2 weeks, continuing until either disease progression or unacceptable toxicity. The study used TCR beta sequencing and CyTOF to define a peripheral blood immune signature of response to PD-1 blockade in classical Hodgkin lymphoma. On the study overall, not on this receptor specifically: The study was limited to a single clinical trial cohort, and causes of repertoire differences, possibly disease activity or prior therapy, remained undefined. Among trial patients, those achieving complete response had baseline diversity similar to that of newly diagnosed patients, while diversity was significantly lower in partial responders and progressors. A significant rise by C4D1 was seen in CD4+ but not CD8+ TCR diversity (p=0.0027 vs p=0.16), with the rise being most apparent in complete responders (p=0.02). Lower diversity was seen in patients whose nivolumab began less than 1 year after ASCT, and these patients were left out of later analyses so that immune reconstitution would not confound the results. Baseline TCR diversity was reported to be lower in newly diagnosed patients than in healthy donors and to be lower still in relapsed/refractory patients.

With respect to this clone: This clone's antigen is unknown. Base qualities are missing; no much larger clone stands one base away.

The Qiagen DNeasy kit was used to extract genomic DNA both from unsorted PBMCs and from the negatively selected CD4+ and CD8+ fractions. Amplification of TCR beta CDR3 regions was done by immunoSEQ multiplex PCR with primers that anneal to V and J segments. A synthetic immune receptor repertoire was used to minimize amplification bias, and remaining bias was computationally removed after sequencing. As for how the authors treated the data: Repertoire diversity was quantified as the Shannon entropy index using custom Python scripts. Unsorted, CD4+ and CD8+ repertoires were analyzed separately, except for combined analyses in which CD4+ and CD8+ sequences were merged in silico. A clone counted as expanded when the clone's frequency after treatment rose at least 2-fold relative to C1D1, and clones undetected at baseline were given a pseudocount of 0.5. Clones with 0 or 1 copy at C1D1 were classified as singleton clones, and clones with 2 or more copies were classified as non-singleton clones. By matching protein sequences in sorted samples from the same patient, clones expanded in unsorted samples were annotated as CD4+, CD8+ or unknown. Diversity changes from C1D1 to C4D1 were tested in paired samples using Wilcoxon tests. TCRdb carries this immuneACCESS record with in-frame sequences only. Its versions omit some clonotypes, under half of them owing to an unresolved V gene in the studies checked, with the rest unexplained. The D gene and trimming were derived from the DNA, and the V and J assignments and clone size from that table. The table for this sample lists around 25,000 clones; roughly two thirds of them were counted only once. The top ten hold about 10% of the sample.

The sample's time point label, in plain terms: cycle 2 day 1 (C2D1) of nivolumab. Every trial patient had relapsed after autologous stem cell transplantation, and cohorts A, B and C differed in prior brentuximab vedotin exposure. The trial cohort comprised about 60 patients with relapsed/refractory classical Hodgkin lymphoma whose best overall responses were complete response, partial response or progressive disease. Single-agent nivolumab was administered to trial patients in the multi-cohort phase II CheckMate 205 trial. An independent review committee assessed best overall response using the 2007 International Working Group response criteria. Trial PBMCs were collected just before the start of nivolumab (C1D1) and during therapy at cycle 2 day 1 and cycle 4 day 1. Peripheral blood was collected in 8 mL Vacutainer Cell Preparation Tubes, from which PBMCs were isolated by centrifugation and then cryopreserved.

Sequencing was performed on peripheral blood mononuclear cells (PBMCs), taken before the second cycle of nivolumab. The clonotype was recovered from a human donor with classical Hodgkin lymphoma.

The DNA sequence is TGTGCCAGCAGCCCGAGGACAGGCCAGACCGAGCAGTACTTC. This gives the protein CASSPRTGQTEQYF. The rearrangement joined TRBV7-2 to TRBJ2-7; TRBD1 aligns with 7 central bases. Clipping removes 5 bases from V and 6 bases from J, with 10 as the unmatched junction base count. Including cysteine and phenylalanine, the CDR3 has 14 amino acids. Kept here is only the CDR3 DNA, which spans 42 bases and is read in frame from base 1. CDR1 SGHTA and CDR2 FQGNSA are derived from the germline V gene.